This T cell receptor (beta chain) comes out of a study of cytomegalovirus exposure and HLA in healthy donors. Whole-study results and caveats: Per a later analysis, 15,000 to 20,000 TCR beta sequences showed association with HLA alleles at 0.05 false discovery rate. Later on, a genetic analysis was performed. It linked a missense variant in DCLRE1C with V- and J-gene trimming of TCR beta.

This clone appeared once. Its cognate antigen is unknown. PCR employed 60 Vbeta and 13 Jbeta primers. Profiled with immunoSEQ multiplex PCR; TCRdb holds only in-frame clones, not every one. This repertoire shows approximately 220,000 clones, around 76% found once; its top ten account for 0.63%. The TCR originated in a man in his late teens or twenties in good health and CMV-seronegative. Sequenced input: PBMCs.

CDR3 residues: CASAGSGRAIDTQYF. The CDR3 nucleotides are TGTGCCAGCGCCGGGAGCGGGAGGGCCATAGATACGCAGTATTTT. The rearrangement uses TRBV6-5 and TRBJ2-3; 10 bases are shared with TRBD2. Germline CDR1 is MNHEY and CDR2 is SVGAGI. The CDR3 consists of 15 residues. Trimming removed 8 bases from V and 5 bases from J; junction bases left unmatched: 10.